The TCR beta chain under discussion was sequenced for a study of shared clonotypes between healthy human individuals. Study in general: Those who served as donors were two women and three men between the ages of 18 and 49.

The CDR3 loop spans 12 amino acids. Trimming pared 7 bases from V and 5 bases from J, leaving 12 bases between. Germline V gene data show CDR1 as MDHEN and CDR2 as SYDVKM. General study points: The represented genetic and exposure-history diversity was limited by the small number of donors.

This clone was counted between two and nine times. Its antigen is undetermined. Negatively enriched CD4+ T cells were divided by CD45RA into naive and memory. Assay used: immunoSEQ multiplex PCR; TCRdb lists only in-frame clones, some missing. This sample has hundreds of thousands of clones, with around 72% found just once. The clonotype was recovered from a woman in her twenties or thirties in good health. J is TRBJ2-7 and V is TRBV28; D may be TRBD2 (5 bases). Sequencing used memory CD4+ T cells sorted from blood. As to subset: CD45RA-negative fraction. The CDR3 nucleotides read TGTGCCAGCACCACTCCCGGGGACGAGCAGTACTTC. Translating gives CASTTPGDEQYF.